This T cell receptor beta chain derives from a study of blood T cell repertoires in COVID-19. On the study more broadly: The cDNA or gDNA used as material had been derived from T cells, B-cell-depleted T cells, or PBMCs.

Clones were read by immunoSEQ multiplex PCR, and TCRdb kept only the in-frame ones, dropping some. The sample carries 150,000 to 200,000 clones, roughly 88% recorded once. V lost 5 bases and J lost 7, with 17 bases in between. Germline lookup yields CDR1 LNHDA and CDR2 SQIVND (reference sequence). The CDR3 is 14 amino acids. This chain connects TRBV19 to TRBJ1-2; D is undetermined. The sequenced sample consisted of PBMCs or T cells enriched from blood (not recorded which). The sequence was collected from a woman between 18 and 30 years old who had recovered from COVID-19. The CDR3 loop reads CASSLTLPLGGYTF. CDR3 DNA sequence: TGTGCCAGTAGTCTGACACTCCCGTTGGGTGGCTACACCTTC.